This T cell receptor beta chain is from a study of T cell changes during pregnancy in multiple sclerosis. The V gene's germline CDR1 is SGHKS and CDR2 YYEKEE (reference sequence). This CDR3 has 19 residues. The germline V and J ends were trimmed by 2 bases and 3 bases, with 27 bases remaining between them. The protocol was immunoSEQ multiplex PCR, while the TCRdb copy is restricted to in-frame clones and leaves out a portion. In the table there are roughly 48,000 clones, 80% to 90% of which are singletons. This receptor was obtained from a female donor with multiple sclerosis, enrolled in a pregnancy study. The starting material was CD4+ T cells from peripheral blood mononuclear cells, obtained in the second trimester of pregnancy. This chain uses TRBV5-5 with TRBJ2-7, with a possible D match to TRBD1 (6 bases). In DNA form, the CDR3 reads TGTGCCAGCAGCTTTTACTCAGGGCCCGGGACACTGGCACACTACGAGCAGTACTTC. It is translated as CASSFYSGPGTLAHYEQYF.